Sequencing of this TCR beta chain was carried out in a study of early stage breast cancer tumors. TCRdb's copy holds only in-frame clones and misses some; the assay was immunoSEQ multiplex PCR. This table holds fewer than 90,000 clones, roughly 80% found once. CDR3 size: 19 residues. The germline gives CDR1 MGHRA, CDR2 YSYEKL. After removal of 3 bases from V and 0 bases from J, the junction contained 14 bases not matched to a gene. In this sample, this clone turned up once. This TCR was sampled from a person in their sixties or seventies with breast cancer. The chain recombines TRBV4-1 with TRBJ2-3; 8 positions agree with TRBD1. Sequencing was done on a sample of blood. DNA for the CDR3: TGCGCCAGCAGCCAGAGAGCTCCCCAGGGGGCTTTTAGCACAGATACGCAGTATTTT. This encodes CASSQRAPQGAFSTDTQYF.